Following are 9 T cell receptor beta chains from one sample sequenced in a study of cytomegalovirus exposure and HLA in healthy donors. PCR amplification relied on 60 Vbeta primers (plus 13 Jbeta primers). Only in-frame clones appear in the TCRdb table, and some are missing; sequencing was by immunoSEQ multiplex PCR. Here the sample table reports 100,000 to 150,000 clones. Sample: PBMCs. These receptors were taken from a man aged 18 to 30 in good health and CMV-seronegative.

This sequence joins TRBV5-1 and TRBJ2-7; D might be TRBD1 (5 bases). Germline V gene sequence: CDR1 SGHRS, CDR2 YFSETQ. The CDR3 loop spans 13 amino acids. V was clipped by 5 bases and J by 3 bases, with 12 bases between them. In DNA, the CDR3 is TGCGCCAGCAGTGTGGGGCCCGACTACGAGCAGTACTTC. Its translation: CASSVGPDYEQYF.

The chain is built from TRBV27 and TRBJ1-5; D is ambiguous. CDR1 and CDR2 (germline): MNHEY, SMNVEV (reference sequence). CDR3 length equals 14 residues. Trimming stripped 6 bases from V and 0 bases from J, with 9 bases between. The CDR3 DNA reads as TGTGCCAGCAGCCGAATAGCTAGCAATCAGCCCCAGCATTTT. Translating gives CASSRIASNQPQHF.

The CDR3 nucleotides read TGTGCCAGCAGCTTAGCTTTACAGGGTCCCCGGAACACTGAAGCTTTCTTT. Amino acid sequence: CASSLALQGPRNTEAFF. The V and J genes are TRBV7-9 and TRBJ1-1; a weak D match, TRBD1 (6 bases). Germline-derived CDR1 and CDR2 are SEHNR and FQNEAQ (reference sequence). The CDR3 is 17 amino acids. The V end was cut by 0 bases, the J end by 1 base, with 15 bases between.

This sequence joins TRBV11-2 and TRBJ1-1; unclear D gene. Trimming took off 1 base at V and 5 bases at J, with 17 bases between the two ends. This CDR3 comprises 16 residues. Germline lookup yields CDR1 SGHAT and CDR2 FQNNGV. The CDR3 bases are TGTGCCAGCAGCTTAGGGGCAGGTTGGGGAGGAACTGAAGCTTTCTTT. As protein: CASSLGAGWGGTEAFF.

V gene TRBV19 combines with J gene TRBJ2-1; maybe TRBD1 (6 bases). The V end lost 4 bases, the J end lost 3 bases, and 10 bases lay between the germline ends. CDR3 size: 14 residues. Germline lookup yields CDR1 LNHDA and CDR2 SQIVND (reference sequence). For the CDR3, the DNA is TGTGCCAGTAGTACCGAGACAGGCTACAATGAGCAGTTCTTC. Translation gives CASSTETGYNEQFF.

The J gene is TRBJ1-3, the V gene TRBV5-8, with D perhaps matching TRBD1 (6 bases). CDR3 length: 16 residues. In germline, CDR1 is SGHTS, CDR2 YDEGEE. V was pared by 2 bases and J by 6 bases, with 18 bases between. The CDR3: CASSLPGQTWENTIYF. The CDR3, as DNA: TGTGCCAGCAGCTTACCAGGACAGACCTGGGAAAACACCATATATTTT.

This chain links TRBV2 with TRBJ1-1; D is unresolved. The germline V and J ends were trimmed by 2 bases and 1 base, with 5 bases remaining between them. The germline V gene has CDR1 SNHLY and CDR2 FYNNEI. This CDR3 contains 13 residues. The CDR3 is CASSEQANTEAFF. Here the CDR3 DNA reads TGTGCCAGCAGTGAACAGGCGAACACTGAAGCTTTCTTT. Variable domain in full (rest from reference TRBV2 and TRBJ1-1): EPEVTQTPSHQVTQMGQEVILRCVPISNHLYFYWYRQILGQKVEFLVSFYNNEISEKSEIFDDQFSVERPDGSNFTLKIRSTKLEDSAMYFCASSEQANTEAFFGQGTRLTVV.

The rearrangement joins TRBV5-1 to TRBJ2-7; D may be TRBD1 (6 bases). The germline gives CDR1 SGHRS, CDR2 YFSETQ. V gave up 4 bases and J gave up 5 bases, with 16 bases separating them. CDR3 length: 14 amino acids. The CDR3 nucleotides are TGCGCCAGCAGCGGTACCGGGACACGGGACGAGCAGTACTTC. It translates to CASSGTGTRDEQYF. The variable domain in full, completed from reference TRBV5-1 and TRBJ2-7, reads KAGVTQTPRYLIKTRGQQVTLSCSPISGHRSVSWYQQTPGQGLQFLFEYFSETQRNKGNFPGRFSGRQFSNSRSEMNVSTLELGDSALYLCASSGTGTRDEQYFGPGTRLTVT.

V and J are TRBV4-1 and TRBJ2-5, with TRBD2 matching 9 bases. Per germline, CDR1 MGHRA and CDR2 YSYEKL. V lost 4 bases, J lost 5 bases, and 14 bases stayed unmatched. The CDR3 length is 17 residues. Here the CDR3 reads CASSLRGSGGRGETQYF. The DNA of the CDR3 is TGCGCCAGCAGCCTCCGGGGAAGCGGGGGGAGGGGGGAGACCCAGTACTTC.